These 30 T cell receptor beta chains were all obtained from the same sample, sequenced in a study of cytomegalovirus exposure and HLA in healthy donors. The PCR ran on 60 Vbeta and 13 Jbeta primers. TCRdb's table, derived via immunoSEQ multiplex PCR, lists solely in-frame clones and lacks some. The data show more than 95,000 clones, 10% seen once. Sequenced input: PBMCs. The origin of the receptors is a man aged 35 to 55 in good health and CMV-seropositive.

V is TRBV9 and J is TRBJ1-2, with D perhaps matching TRBD1 (5 bases). The V end lost 1 base, the J end lost 3 bases, and 13 bases lay between the germline ends. Per germline, CDR1 SGDLS and CDR2 YYNGEE. The CDR3 is 15 residues long. CDR3 nucleotide sequence: TGTGCCAGCAGCGTATCCCAGGGAAGTGACTATGGCTACACCTTC. This gives the protein CASSVSQGSDYGYTF. The full variable domain, in which reference TRBV9 and TRBJ1-2 provide the parts outside the CDR3, is DSGVTQTPKHLITATGQRVTLRCSPRSGDLSVYWYQQSLDQGLQFLIQYYNGEERAKGNILERFSAQQFPDLHSELNLSSLELGDSALYFCASSVSQGSDYGYTFGSGTRLTVV.

The chain couples TRBV5-1 to TRBJ1-1; a weak D match, TRBD1 (5 bases). This CDR3 is built from 15 residues. Trimming pared 4 bases from V and 5 bases from J, leaving 18 bases between. Germline V lookup: CDR1 SGHRS, CDR2 YFSETQ. DNA of the CDR3: TGCGCCAGCAGCCCGCGCGTCCAGGGAGGTACTGAAGCTTTCTTT. Translation: CASSPRVQGGTEAFF.

The V and J genes are TRBV6-1 and TRBJ1-1; the match to TRBD1 covers 8 bases. V lost 1 base to trimming and J lost 11 bases; unmatched junction nucleotides: 6. The CDR3 sequence is 13 residues long. CDR1 and CDR2 from the germline V gene are MNHNS and SASEGT. The DNA for the CDR3 is TGTGCCAGCAGTGAAGTTAGGACAGGGAAGGCTTTCTTT. Protein sequence: CASSEVRTGKAFF.

This chain connects TRBV30 to TRBJ1-5; TRBD1 matches 9 bases. The CDR3 consists of 15 residues. CDR1 GTSNPN and CDR2 SVGIG come from the germline V gene (reference sequence). Germline trimming cut 1 base from V and 6 bases from J; bases unmatched to any gene: 7. CDR3 sequence reads: CAWSEKDRGFQPQHF. DNA of the CDR3: TGTGCCTGGAGTGAGAAGGACAGGGGTTTTCAGCCCCAGCATTTT.

In this sample, this clone turned up a few times. The rearrangement links TRBV13 to TRBJ2-5, with 7 positions matching TRBD2. CDR1 is PRHDT and CDR2 is FYEKMQ in the germline V gene (reference sequence). V gave up 3 bases and J gave up 2 bases; unmatched junction bases: 3. The CDR3 is 14 residues long. In DNA, the CDR3 is TGTGCCAGCAGCTTGGCGGGGGTTCAAGAGACCCAGTACTTC. Translated, it gives CASSLAGVQETQYF. Full variable domain (remainder filled in from reference TRBV13 and TRBJ2-5): AAGVIQSPRHLIKEKRETATLKCYPIPRHDTVYWYQQGPGQDPQFLISFYEKMQSDKGSIPDRFSAQQFSDYHSELNMSSLELGDSALYFCASSLAGVQETQYFGPGTRLLVL.

This clone was found a few times. The chain joins TRBV12-5 to TRBJ1-1; D gene unclear. The CDR3 extends over 17 amino acids. The germline gives CDR1 LGHNT, CDR2 FRNRAP. V dropped 6 bases and J dropped 4 bases, with 24 bases sitting between them. CDR3 region: CASGLKSGPGRGTEAFF. CDR3 DNA sequence: TGTGCTAGTGGCTTAAAAAGCGGGCCCGGGAGAGGCACTGAAGCTTTCTTT.

The rearrangement joins TRBV25-1 to TRBJ2-5, with a possible D match to TRBD2 (7 bases). Germline V gene lookup returns CDR1 MGHDK and CDR2 SYGVNS. Deletions cut 5 bases from V and 4 bases from J, with 11 bases between. CDR3 size: 13 residues. The CDR3 bases are TGTGCCAGCAGTTCCGGGGGGCGAGAGACCCAGTACTTC. It yields the protein CASSSGGRETQYF.

The chain combines TRBV21-1 with TRBJ2-2; the table's TRBD1 call for D was not verified on the DNA. TRBV21-1 has pseudogene status. This CDR3 spans 19 amino acids. This CDR3 reads CASSKYRDRDPANTGELFF. The DNA for the CDR3 is TGTGCCAGCAGCAAGTACCGGGACAGGGACCCCGCGAACACCGGGGAGCTGTTTTTT.

This clone appeared a few times. V usage is TRBV6-5 and J usage is TRBJ1-6; D is ambiguous. The germline gives CDR1 MNHEY, CDR2 SVGAGI. V lost 0 bases and J lost 9, with 15 bases in between. The CDR3 loop spans 16 amino acids. The DNA for the CDR3 is TGTGCCAGCAGTTACTCGAACGTGGGCGAGTTTTCACCCCTCCACTTT. This codes for CASSYSNVGEFSPLHF.

The chain couples TRBV10-3 to TRBJ1-1, with TRBD1 matching over 8 bases. The germline gives CDR1 ENHRY, CDR2 SYGVKD. This CDR3 has 12 amino acids. V lost 6 bases, J lost 4 bases, and 1 base stayed unmatched. CDR3 loop: CAIRQGGTEAFF. The CDR3 coding sequence is TGTGCCATCAGACAGGGGGGCACTGAAGCTTTCTTT.

Only a few counts were recorded for this clone. The chain uses TRBV5-1 and TRBJ1-4, with 7 positions matching TRBD1. Germline CDR1 is SGHRS and CDR2 is YFSETQ. The CDR3 runs to 14 residues. J was trimmed by 6 bases and V by 4 bases; bases with no gene match: 6. This chain's CDR3 is CASSRGQLDEKLFF. The CDR3 DNA reads TGCGCCAGCAGCAGGGGACAGCTAGATGAAAAACTGTTTTTT.

V and J are TRBV4-1 and TRBJ1-1; 10 positions match TRBD1. In germline, CDR1 is MGHRA, CDR2 YSYEKL. The junction had 5 bases not matched to a gene; V was cut back by 1 base and J by 3 bases. The CDR3 contains 16 residues. The CDR3: CASSQGSGTGDTEAFF. Written as DNA, the CDR3 is TGCGCCAGCAGCCAAGGGTCCGGGACAGGGGACACTGAAGCTTTCTTT.

The gene calls are TRBV19 and TRBJ1-1; D may be TRBD1 (5 bases). CDR1 is LNHDA and CDR2 is SQIVND in the germline V gene (reference sequence). This CDR3 is 16 amino acids long. V was cut by 3 bases and J by 1 base, with 15 bases left in between. Written as DNA, the CDR3 is TGTGCCAGTAGTATCTCCCTGGGGCTTCCGAACACTGAAGCTTTCTTT. Amino acids: CASSISLGLPNTEAFF.

This chain joins TRBV7-8 and TRBJ2-7; D is possibly TRBD1 (6 bases). Germline V lookup: CDR1 SGHVS, CDR2 FQNEAQ. Trimming left V 1 base short and J 0 bases short, with 10 bases between. This CDR3 spans 15 amino acids. The CDR3 is CASSLETGSSYEQYF. The DNA for the CDR3 is TGTGCCAGCAGCTTAGAAACAGGGAGCTCCTACGAGCAGTACTTC.

The CDR3 nucleotides are TGCGCCAGCAGCCAAACGCGGGATGGGGTCTACGAGCAGTACTTC. Translated, it gives CASSQTRDGVYEQYF. The chain combines TRBV4-1 with TRBJ2-7; TRBD2 is a possible D gene (6 bases). Germline CDR1 MGHRA, CDR2 YSYEKL. The CDR3 runs to 15 residues. Trimming left V 2 bases short and J 3 bases short, with 14 bases between.

This clone came up a few times. This sequence joins TRBV29-1 and TRBJ2-1; D possibly corresponds to TRBD1 (6 bases). This CDR3 contains 16 residues. Between the trimmed V and J ends, which lost 4 bases and 4 bases, there was a span of 20 bases. The germline gives CDR1 SQVTM, CDR2 ANQGSEA. The CDR3 here is CSVVGNRGSRYNEQFF. The CDR3 DNA is TGCAGCGTTGTCGGGAATAGGGGGAGCCGGTACAATGAGCAGTTCTTC.

V is TRBV19 and J is TRBJ1-1; 7 bases agree with TRBD1. The germline CDR1 and CDR2 sequences are LNHDA and SQIVND (reference sequence). V dropped 5 bases and J dropped 2; count of bases not matched to a gene: 5. This CDR3 is 14 amino acids long. The chain's CDR3 is CASSPRQGNTEAFF. In nucleotides, the CDR3 is TGTGCCAGTAGTCCACGACAGGGAAACACTGAAGCTTTCTTT.

The chain links TRBV7-9 to TRBJ2-7; no firm D call. CDR3 length: 13 residues. The V end was cut by 4 bases, the J end by 6 bases, with 13 bases between. Germline-derived CDR1 and CDR2 are SEHNR and FQNEAQ (reference sequence). The CDR3 sequence is CASSSQLRGEQYF. The DNA of the CDR3 is TGTGCCAGCAGCTCTCAGTTGCGCGGCGAGCAGTACTTC.

The rearrangement links TRBV19 to TRBJ2-7; 8 nucleotides line up with TRBD1. The CDR3 covers 13 residues. After removal of 9 bases from V and 3 bases from J, the junction contained 7 bases not matched to a gene. Germline CDR1 LNHDA, CDR2 SQIVND (reference sequence). DNA of the CDR3: TGTGCCAGCCGTTTCACAGGGGGCTACGAGCAGTACTTC. It codes for CASRFTGGYEQYF.

This chain uses TRBV19 with TRBJ1-1; D not certain. The CDR3 totals 15 residues. Deletions cut 2 bases from V and 1 base from J, with 11 bases between. Germline CDR1 and CDR2: LNHDA and SQIVND (reference sequence). The CDR3 DNA reads TGTGCCAGTAGTATACGTCATGGCGGGAACACTGAAGCTTTCTTT. Translation gives CASSIRHGGNTEAFF.

The chain combines TRBV9 with TRBJ2-1; TRBD2 matches at 8 bases. J lost 4 bases, V lost 3 bases, and 9 bases had no gene match. From germline, CDR1 is SGDLS and CDR2 YYNGEE. The CDR3 totals 16 residues. CDR3 nucleotides: TGTGCCAGCAGCGCCCAAACCACTAGCGGTTACAATGAGCAGTTCTTC. It yields the protein CASSAQTTSGYNEQFF.

This chain uses TRBV12-5 with TRBJ1-1, with 9 positions matching TRBD1. Per the germline V gene, CDR1 is LGHNT and CDR2 is FRNRAP. This CDR3 has 13 residues. V shed 4 bases and J 13 bases; nucleotides not matched to a gene: 10. The CDR3 DNA is TGTGCTAGTGGTTCACGGACAGGGGAGAGCGTTTTCTTT. Its translation is CASGSRTGESVFF.

This clone has a handful of counts. The chain recombines TRBV11-2 with TRBJ1-2; no clear D. CDR3 length: 14 residues. Germline V CDR1 and CDR2: SGHAT, FQNNGV. V shed 1 base and J shed 0 bases, with 6 bases lying between them. In DNA, the CDR3 is TGTGCCAGCAGCTTAGTACGAGCTAACTATGGCTACACCTTC. Translated, it gives CASSLVRANYGYTF.

This clone was observed a handful of times. CDR3 sequence reads: CASSMSRTGEETQYF. The DNA for the CDR3 is TGTGCCAGTAGTATGAGCAGGACAGGGGAAGAGACCCAGTACTTC. The genes are TRBV19 and TRBJ2-5; 9 bases line up with TRBD1. Germline CDR1 reads LNHDA; CDR2 reads SQIVND (reference sequence). The CDR3 extends over 15 amino acids. The J segment lost 3 bases and the V segment lost 3 bases, leaving 5 bases of the junction unmatched.

This clone was detected a few times. The chain combines TRBV6-1 with TRBJ2-7; TRBD2 is a possible D gene (5 bases). Germline V gene lookup returns CDR1 MNHNS and CDR2 SASEGT. The CDR3 has 17 amino acids. V lost 0 bases, J lost 0 bases, and 15 bases lay in between. As DNA, the CDR3 is TGTGCCAGCAGTGAAGCGCCTCCTGGGGAGAGCTCCTACGAGCAGTACTTC. It is translated as CASSEAPPGESSYEQYF.

This clone was detected a few times. CDR3 coding DNA: TGTGCCAGCAGCTTCCCCCGACAGCAAGAGACCCAGTACTTC. This encodes CASSFPRQQETQYF. The gene calls are TRBV11-3 and TRBJ2-5; D may be TRBD1 (5 bases). Trimming shortened V by 3 bases and J by 2 bases, and 10 bases separated the two germline ends. This CDR3 contains 14 residues. CDR1 and CDR2 from the germline V gene are SGHNT and YENEEA.

A few counts support this clone. This chain joins TRBV29-1 and TRBJ2-7; TRBD1 might be the D (6 bases). Germline V gives CDR1 SQVTM, CDR2 ANQGSEA. V dropped 6 bases and J dropped 2 bases, with 8 bases sitting between them. The CDR3 has 11 amino acids. CDR3 residues: CSVRGTYEQYF. The CDR3 DNA follows: TGCAGCGTCAGGGGAACCTACGAGCAGTACTTC.

This chain connects TRBV10-3 to TRBJ1-1; D may be TRBD1 (5 bases). The CDR3 extends over 16 amino acids. Germline values: CDR1 ENHRY, CDR2 SYGVKD. Trimming pared 0 bases from V and 5 bases from J, leaving 16 bases between. In nucleotides, the CDR3 is TGTGCCATCAGTGAGTCCCCCTCCGGCGGGGGTACTGAAGCTTTCTTT. It translates to CAISESPSGGGTEAFF.

The chain is built from TRBV30 and TRBJ2-2; possibly TRBD2 for D (6 bases). Per germline, CDR1 GTSNPN and CDR2 SVGIG (reference sequence). The V gene lost 3 bases and the J gene lost 6 bases, with 14 bases spanning the gap. This CDR3 comprises 14 residues. CDR3 nucleotide sequence: TGTGCCTGGAGGGGAGGAGAGTGGGCCGGGGAGCTGTTTTTT. This gives the protein CAWRGGEWAGELFF.

This sequence joins TRBV7-8 and TRBJ2-3, with a weak D call TRBD2 (6 bases). This CDR3 contains 17 residues. Germline-derived CDR1 and CDR2 are SGHVS and FQNEAQ. V gave up 5 bases and J gave up 0 bases, with 18 bases separating them. The CDR3 coding sequence is TGTGCCAGCAGCCCCCTTTATGCGGGGTCTAGCACAGATACGCAGTATTTT. Encoded protein: CASSPLYAGSSTDTQYF. Using reference TRBV7-8 and TRBJ2-3 for the parts outside the CDR3, the full variable domain is GAGVSQSPRYKVAKRGQDVALRCDPISGHVSLFWYQQALGQGPEFLTYFQNEAQLDKSGLPSDRFFAERPEGSVSTLKIQRTQQEDSAVYLCASSPLYAGSSTDTQYFGPGTRLTVL.